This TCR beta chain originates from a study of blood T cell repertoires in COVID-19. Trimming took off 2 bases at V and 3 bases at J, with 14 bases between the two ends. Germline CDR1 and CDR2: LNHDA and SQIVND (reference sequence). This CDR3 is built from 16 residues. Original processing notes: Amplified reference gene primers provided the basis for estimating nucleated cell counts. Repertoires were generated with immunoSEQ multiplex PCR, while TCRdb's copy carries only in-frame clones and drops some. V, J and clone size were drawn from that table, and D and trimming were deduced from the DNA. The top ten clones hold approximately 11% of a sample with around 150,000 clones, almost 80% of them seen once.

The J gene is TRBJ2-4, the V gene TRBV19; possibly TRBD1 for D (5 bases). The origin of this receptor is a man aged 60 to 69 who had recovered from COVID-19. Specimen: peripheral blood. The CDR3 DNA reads TGTGCCAGTAGTATATCGCAGGGCTGGGGCAAAAACATTCAGTACTTC. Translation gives CASSISQGWGKNIQYF.